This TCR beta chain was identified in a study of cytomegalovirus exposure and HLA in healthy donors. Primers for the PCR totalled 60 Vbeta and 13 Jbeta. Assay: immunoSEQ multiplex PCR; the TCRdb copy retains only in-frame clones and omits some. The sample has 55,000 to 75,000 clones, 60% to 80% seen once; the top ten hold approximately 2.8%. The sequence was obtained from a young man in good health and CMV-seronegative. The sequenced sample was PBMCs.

The CDR3 protein is CASSLAPVGRVYYGYTF. CDR3 DNA sequence: TGTGCCAGCAGCTTAGCCCCTGTGGGCAGGGTGTACTATGGCTACACCTTC. The V gene is TRBV7-2, the J gene TRBJ1-2, with D possibly matching TRBD1 (5 bases). The CDR3 is 17 residues long. Looked up from germline, CDR1 is SGHTA and CDR2 is FQGNSA. V lost 0 bases to trimming and J lost 3 bases, with 17 bases between them.